This TCR beta chain was retrieved from a study of beta chain features in type 1 diabetes. Findings of the study overall: Type 1 diabetes patients showed a moderate but significant shortening of TCRB CDR3s in all four CD4+ subsets.

This clone was observed a few times. Its antigen is not known. Germline CDR1 reads SGDLS; CDR2 reads YYNGEE. The length of the CDR3 is 13 residues. Trimming shortened V by 3 bases and J by 9 bases, and 15 bases separated the two germline ends. Reverse transcription of all isolated RNA meant that expressed TCRB transcripts were sequenced. Approximately 3.5 million reads was the average for naive, central memory and regulatory T cell samples. Using immunoSEQ multiplex PCR, the repertoire was profiled, and TCRdb retains in-frame clones only, with some absent. The table records 230,000 or so clones, around 16% of them present only once.

The chain carries TRBV9 and TRBJ2-5, with unresolved D. The sample comprised naive CD4+ T cells from blood. The receptor was derived from a man in his thirties or forties with type 1 diabetes. The CDR3 DNA is TGTGCCAGCAGCGACTCTTTCCACCAGGCCCAGTACTTC. Translated: CASSDSFHQAQYF. The full variable domain, with the rest looked up from reference TRBV9 and TRBJ2-5, is DSGVTQTPKHLITATGQRVTLRCSPRSGDLSVYWYQQSLDQGLQFLIQYYNGEERAKGNILERFSAQQFPDLHSELNLSSLELGDSALYFCASSDSFHQAQYFGPGTRLLVL.